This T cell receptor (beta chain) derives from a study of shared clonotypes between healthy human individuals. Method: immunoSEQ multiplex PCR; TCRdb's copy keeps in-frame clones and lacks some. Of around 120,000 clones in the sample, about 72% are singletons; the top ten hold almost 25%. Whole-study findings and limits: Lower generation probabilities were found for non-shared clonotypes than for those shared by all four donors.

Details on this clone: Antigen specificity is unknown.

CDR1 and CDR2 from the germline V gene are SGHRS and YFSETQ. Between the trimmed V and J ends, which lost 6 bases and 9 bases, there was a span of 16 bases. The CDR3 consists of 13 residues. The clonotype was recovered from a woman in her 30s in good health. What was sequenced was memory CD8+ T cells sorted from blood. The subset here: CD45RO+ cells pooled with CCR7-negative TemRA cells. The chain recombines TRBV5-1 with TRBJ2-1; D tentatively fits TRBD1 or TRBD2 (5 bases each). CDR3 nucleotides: TGCGCCAGCACCTCGCCGGGGCGTGGTGAGCAGTTCTTC. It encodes CASTSPGRGEQFF.